This TCR beta chain was observed in a study of a mutant IDH1 vaccine in newly diagnosed glioma. Study summary: Earlier care involved radiotherapy, temozolomide, or both, and the majority received both.

Turning to this clone: Antigen unknown.

Time point reported: week 47, end of study. Doses comprised 300 ug of mutant IDH1 20-mer peptide each, plus topical imiquimod. Tumors from donors were new WHO grade 3 or 4 IDH1-mutant astrocytomas with ATRX loss. Study findings and constraints: Patients mounted vaccine-induced immune responses in roughly 93% of cases.

This CDR3 has 16 residues. Germline V lookup: CDR1 LGHNT, CDR2 FRNRAP. Trimming removed 6 bases at V and 2 bases at J, with 19 bases between. Using immunoSEQ multiplex PCR, the repertoire was profiled, and TCRdb retains in-frame clones only, with some absent. The sample consists of more than 35,000 clones, roughly four fifths of them appearing once. This sequence joins TRBV12-5 and TRBJ2-5; D may be TRBD1 (5 bases). This specimen was PBMCs, taken from a glioma patient whose treatment included an IDH1 peptide vaccine. This receptor was obtained from a man aged 40-55 years with glioma. CDR3 in amino acids: CASGTTGVLTQETQYF. CDR3 coding DNA: TGTGCTAGTGGGACCACAGGAGTTCTAACTCAAGAGACCCAGTACTTC.